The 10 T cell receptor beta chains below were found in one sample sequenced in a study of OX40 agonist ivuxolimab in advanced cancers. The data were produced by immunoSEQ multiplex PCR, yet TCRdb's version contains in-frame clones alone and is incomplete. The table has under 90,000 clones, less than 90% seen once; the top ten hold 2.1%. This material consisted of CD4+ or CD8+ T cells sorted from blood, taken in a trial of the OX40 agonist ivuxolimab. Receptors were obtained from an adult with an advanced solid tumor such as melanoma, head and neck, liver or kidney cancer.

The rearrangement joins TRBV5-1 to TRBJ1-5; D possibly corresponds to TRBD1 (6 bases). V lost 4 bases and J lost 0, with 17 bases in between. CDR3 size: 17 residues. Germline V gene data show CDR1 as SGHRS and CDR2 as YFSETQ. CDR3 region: CASSSSPRGNSNQPQHF. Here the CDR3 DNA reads TGCGCCAGCAGCAGCTCGCCCAGGGGAAATAGCAATCAGCCCCAGCATTTT.

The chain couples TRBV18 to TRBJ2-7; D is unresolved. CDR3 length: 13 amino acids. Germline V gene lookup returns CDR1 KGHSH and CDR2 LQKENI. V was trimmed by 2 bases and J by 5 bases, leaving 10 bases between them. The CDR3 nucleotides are TGTGCCAGCTCACCAAGAGCCGCAAACGAGCAGTACTTC. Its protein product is CASSPRAANEQYF. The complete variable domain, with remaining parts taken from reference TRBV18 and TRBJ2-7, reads NAGVMQNPRHLVRRRGQEARLRCSPMKGHSHVYWYRQLPEEGLKFMVYLQKENIIDESGMPKERFSAEFPKEGPSILRIQQVVRGDSAAYFCASSPRAANEQYFGPGTRLTVT.

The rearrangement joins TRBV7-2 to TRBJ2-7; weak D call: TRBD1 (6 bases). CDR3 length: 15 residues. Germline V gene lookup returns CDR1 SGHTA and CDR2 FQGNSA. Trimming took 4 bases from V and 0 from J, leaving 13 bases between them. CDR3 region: CASSSWTVSSYEQYF. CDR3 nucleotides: TGTGCCAGCAGCTCCTGGACAGTTAGCTCCTACGAGCAGTACTTC.

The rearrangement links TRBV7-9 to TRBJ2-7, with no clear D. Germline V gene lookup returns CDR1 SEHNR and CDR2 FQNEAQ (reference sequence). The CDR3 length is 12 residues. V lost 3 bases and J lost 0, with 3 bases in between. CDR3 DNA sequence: TGTGCCAGCAGCTTTGGCTCCTACGAGCAGTACTTC. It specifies CASSFGSYEQYF.

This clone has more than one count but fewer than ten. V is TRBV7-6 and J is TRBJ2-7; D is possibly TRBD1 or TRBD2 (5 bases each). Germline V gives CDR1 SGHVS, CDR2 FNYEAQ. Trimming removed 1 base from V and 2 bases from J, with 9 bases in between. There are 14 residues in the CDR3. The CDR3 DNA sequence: TGTGCCAGCAGCTTAGTTTCGGGACCCTACGAGCAGTACTTC. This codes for CASSLVSGPYEQYF.

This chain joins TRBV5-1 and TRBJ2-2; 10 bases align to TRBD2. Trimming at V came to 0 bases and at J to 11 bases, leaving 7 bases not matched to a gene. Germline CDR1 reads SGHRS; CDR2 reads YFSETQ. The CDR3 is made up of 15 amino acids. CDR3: CASSLAWASGRELFF. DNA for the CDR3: TGCGCCAGCAGCTTGGCCTGGGCTAGCGGGAGAGAGCTGTTTTTT. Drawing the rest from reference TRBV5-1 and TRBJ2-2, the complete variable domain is KAGVTQTPRYLIKTRGQQVTLSCSPISGHRSVSWYQQTPGQGLQFLFEYFSETQRNKGNFPGRFSGRQFSNSRSEMNVSTLELGDSALYLCASSLAWASGRELFFGEGSRLTVL.

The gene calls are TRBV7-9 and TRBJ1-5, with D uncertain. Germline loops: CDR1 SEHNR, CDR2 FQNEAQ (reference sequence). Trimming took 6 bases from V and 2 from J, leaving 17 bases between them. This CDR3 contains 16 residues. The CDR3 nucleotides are TGTGCCAGCAGTCTAGGGTCTAATACGGGCAATCAGCCCCAGCATTTT. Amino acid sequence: CASSLGSNTGNQPQHF.

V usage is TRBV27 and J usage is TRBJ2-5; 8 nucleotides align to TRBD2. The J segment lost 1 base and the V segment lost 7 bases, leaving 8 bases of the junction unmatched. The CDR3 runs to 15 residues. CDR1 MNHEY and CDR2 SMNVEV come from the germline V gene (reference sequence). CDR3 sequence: CASKMRLAFQETQYF. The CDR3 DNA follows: TGTGCCAGCAAAATGAGACTAGCGTTCCAAGAGACCCAGTACTTC.

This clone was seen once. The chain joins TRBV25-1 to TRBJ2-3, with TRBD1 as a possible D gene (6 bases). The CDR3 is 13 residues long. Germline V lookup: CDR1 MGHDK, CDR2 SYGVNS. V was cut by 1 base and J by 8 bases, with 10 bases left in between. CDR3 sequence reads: CASSESDRLTQYF. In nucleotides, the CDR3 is TGTGCCAGCAGTGAATCAGACAGGCTTACGCAGTATTTT.

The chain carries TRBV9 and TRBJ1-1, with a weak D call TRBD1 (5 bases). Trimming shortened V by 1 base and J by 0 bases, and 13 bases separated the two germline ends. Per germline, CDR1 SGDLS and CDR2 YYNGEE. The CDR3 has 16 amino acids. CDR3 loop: CASSVSTTALNTEAFF. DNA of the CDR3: TGTGCCAGCAGCGTATCAACGACAGCTCTGAACACTGAAGCTTTCTTT.